This entry lists 21 T cell receptor beta chains sequenced from one sample in a study of CD8+ T cells in alopecia areata. Reverse transcribed after extraction, RNA yielded cDNA as the sequencing template. Sequenced by immunoSEQ multiplex PCR; TCRdb stores in-frame clones only, minus some. The data show roughly 120,000 clones, 58% seen once. The treatment: oral pan-JAK inhibitor, 5-10 mg twice daily. This specimen consisted of CD8+ T cells sorted from blood, obtained at week 4, from a patient treated with tofacitinib. These receptor sequences come from a human donor with alopecia areata.

This clone showed up just once. The rearrangement links TRBV27 to TRBJ2-3; D gene uncertain. V gave up 2 bases and J gave up 0 bases, with 3 bases separating them. CDR3 size: 13 residues. Germline V lookup: CDR1 MNHEY, CDR2 SMNVEV (reference sequence). CDR3 protein: CASSLASTDTQYF. DNA of the CDR3: TGTGCCAGCAGTTTAGCGAGCACAGATACGCAGTATTTT.

This chain links TRBV6-6 with TRBJ2-1, with D perhaps given as TRBD1 or TRBD2 (7 bases each). The CDR3 covers 15 residues. Per the germline V gene, CDR1 is MNHNY and CDR2 is SVGAGI (reference sequence). Trimming stripped 6 bases from V and 1 base from J, with 13 bases between. The CDR3 is CASSSQGGSYNEQFF. The CDR3 DNA reads TGTGCCAGCAGCAGTCAGGGGGGGTCCTACAATGAGCAGTTCTTC.

The CDR3 is CSVEDRWGYEQYF. CDR3 nucleotide sequence: TGCAGCGTTGAAGATCGGTGGGGCTACGAGCAGTACTTC. The chain joins TRBV29-1 to TRBJ2-7, with D uncertain. V lost 0 bases to trimming and J lost 3 bases, with 9 bases between them. This CDR3 has 13 amino acids. Germline V gene data show CDR1 as SQVTM and CDR2 as ANQGSEA.

V and J are TRBV15 and TRBJ2-5; 7 positions agree with TRBD2. The CDR3 extends over 15 amino acids. The V segment lost 0 bases and the J segment 7 bases; nucleotides outside the gene matches: 8. CDR1 LNHNV and CDR2 YYDKDF come from the germline V gene (reference sequence). The CDR3 here is CATSRDMTSGGTQYF. The CDR3, as DNA: TGTGCCACCAGCAGAGATATGACTTCGGGGGGGACCCAGTACTTC.

This clone has a single count. The chain links TRBV6-4 to TRBJ2-1, with 12 positions matching TRBD2. There are 15 residues in the CDR3. The germline V gene has CDR1 MRHNA and CDR2 SNTAGT. Trimming took 4 bases from V and 7 from J; bases not matched to a gene: 5. The CDR3 loop reads CASSGLAGDPNEQFF. The CDR3, as DNA: TGTGCCAGCAGTGGACTAGCGGGGGACCCAAATGAGCAGTTCTTC.

The chain recombines TRBV25-1 with TRBJ2-1; D might be TRBD1 (5 bases). With 5 bases removed from V and 8 bases from J, the gap between germline ends came to 7 bases. This CDR3 region has 11 residues. CDR1 and CDR2 from the germline V gene are MGHDK and SYGVNS. Written as DNA, the CDR3 is TGTGCCAGCAGTCCAGGGTATGAGCAGTTCTTC. Translating it yields CASSPGYEQFF.

This clone turned up a few times. The chain carries TRBV27 and TRBJ1-6, with a possible D match to TRBD1 (6 bases). The CDR3 consists of 10 residues. Trimming removed 8 bases from V and 10 bases from J, with 6 bases in between. From germline, CDR1 is MNHEY and CDR2 SMNVEV (reference sequence). The CDR3 nucleotides read TGTGCCAGCGGGGGCTCACCCCTCCACTTT. Protein: CASGGSPLHF.

The table lists this clone with a count of one. In DNA form, the CDR3 reads TGCAGCGTTGAAGATCCGTTGACAGAGGAAGAGACCCAGTACTTC. It codes for CSVEDPLTEEETQYF. V is TRBV29-1 and J is TRBJ2-5; a possible D gene is TRBD1 (5 bases). CDR1 is SQVTM and CDR2 is ANQGSEA in the germline V gene. The CDR3 loop spans 15 amino acids. V lost 0 bases, J lost 3 bases, and 14 bases lay in between. Full variable domain (remainder filled in from reference TRBV29-1 and TRBJ2-5): SAVISQKPSRDICQRGTSLTIQCQVDSQVTMMFWYRQQPGQSLTLIATANQGSEATYESGFVIDKFPISRPNLTFSTLTVSNMSPEDSSIYLCSVEDPLTEEETQYFGPGTRLLVL.

The chain recombines TRBV11-2 with TRBJ2-7; 10 nucleotides agree with TRBD2. This CDR3 has 16 amino acids. V was clipped by 4 bases and J by 3 bases; unmatched bases: 9. Germline-derived CDR1 and CDR2 are SGHAT and FQNNGV. The CDR3 bases are TGTGCCAGCAGCTCAACCGGGACTAGCGTGAACTACGAGCAGTACTTC. Its translation is CASSSTGTSVNYEQYF.

The chain carries TRBV9 and TRBJ2-1, with unresolved D. This CDR3 has 13 residues. In germline, CDR1 is SGDLS, CDR2 YYNGEE. V was cut by 5 bases and J by 5 bases, with 11 bases left in between. The DNA for the CDR3 is TGTGCCAGCAGACCCCCGGCGGACAATGAGCAGTTCTTC. Translation: CASRPPADNEQFF.

The chain is built from TRBV30 and TRBJ2-4; a possible D gene is TRBD1 (7 bases). CDR1 is GTSNPN and CDR2 is SVGIG in the germline V gene (reference sequence). The CDR3 covers 13 residues. The V end was cut by 3 bases, the J end by 7 bases, with 13 bases between. CDR3 amino acids: CAWSTTGRNIQYF. DNA for the CDR3: TGTGCCTGGAGCACGACAGGGAGGAACATTCAGTACTTC.

This chain uses TRBV30 with TRBJ1-2, with 8 bases lining up with TRBD1. CDR1 is GTSNPN, CDR2 SVGIG, per germline (reference sequence). The V segment lost 4 bases and the J segment 6 bases; nucleotides outside the gene matches: 7. The CDR3 contains 13 residues. The DNA of the CDR3 is TGTGCCTGGACGGAATTGACAGGGGATGGCTACACCTTC. Translation gives CAWTELTGDGYTF.

The count of this clone is one. The rearrangement joins TRBV29-1 to TRBJ1-2, with TRBD1 identical over 7 bases. There are 15 residues in the CDR3. The ends lost 4 bases at V and 2 bases at J; junction bases unmatched: 10. The germline V gene has CDR1 SQVTM and CDR2 ANQGSEA. The CDR3 spells CSVGRTGVENYGYTF. CDR3 DNA sequence: TGCAGCGTTGGGAGGACAGGCGTTGAAAACTATGGCTACACCTTC.

A few counts support this clone. The V and J genes are TRBV2 and TRBJ2-3, with TRBD2 as a possible D gene (5 bases). This CDR3 spans 14 amino acids. CDR1 SNHLY and CDR2 FYNNEI come from the germline V gene. V shed 8 bases and J shed 4 bases, with 16 bases lying between them. CDR3 nucleotide sequence: TGTGCCAGCGCTCTTTCGGGGTCGGCAGATACGCAGTATTTT. This sequence encodes CASALSGSADTQYF.

V and J are TRBV9 and TRBJ2-3, with D unresolved. Germline CDR1 reads SGDLS; CDR2 reads YYNGEE. The germline V and J ends were trimmed by 0 bases and 2 bases, with 4 bases remaining between them. CDR3 length equals 13 residues. This CDR3 reads CASSVGTTDTQYF. CDR3 DNA sequence: TGTGCCAGCAGCGTAGGGACCACAGATACGCAGTATTTT. The variable domain in full, completed from reference TRBV9 and TRBJ2-3, reads DSGVTQTPKHLITATGQRVTLRCSPRSGDLSVYWYQQSLDQGLQFLIQYYNGEERAKGNILERFSAQQFPDLHSELNLSSLELGDSALYFCASSVGTTDTQYFGPGTRLTVL.

The chain carries TRBV4-3 and TRBJ2-1, with D perhaps TRBD2 (6 bases). CDR3 length: 17 amino acids. V was cut by 0 bases and J by 0 bases, with 12 bases left in between. Germline lookup yields CDR1 LGHNA and CDR2 YSLEER. The CDR3 DNA sequence: TGCGCCAGCAGCCAAGATGCTGGGGGGAGCTCCTACAATGAGCAGTTCTTC. It codes for CASSQDAGGSSYNEQFF.

This chain uses TRBV6-5 with TRBJ2-7; 7 bases align to TRBD1. The CDR3 has 14 residues. Trimming at V came to 7 bases and at J to 5 bases, leaving 11 bases not matched to a gene. The germline gives CDR1 MNHEY, CDR2 SVGAGI. The CDR3, as DNA: TGTGCCAGCACATATTCCGACAGGGTCAACGAGCAGTACTTC. Protein sequence: CASTYSDRVNEQYF.

The gene calls are TRBV29-1 and TRBJ2-5, with D perhaps TRBD1 (7 bases). The CDR3 consists of 15 residues. The V end lost 1 base, the J end lost 7 bases, and 19 bases lay between the germline ends. CDR1 and CDR2 (germline): SQVTM, ANQGSEA. The CDR3 loop is CSVEGGVDREATQYF. The CDR3 region has the DNA TGCAGCGTTGAAGGGGGCGTCGACAGGGAGGCGACCCAGTACTTC.

This chain uses TRBV6-5 with TRBJ2-7; D possibly uses TRBD1 or TRBD2 (5 bases each). The V end lost 2 bases, the J end lost 3 bases, and 11 bases lay between the germline ends. Germline V gene sequence: CDR1 MNHEY, CDR2 SVGAGI. This CDR3 is built from 14 residues. The DNA for the CDR3 is TGTGCCAGCAGTTACACCGGGACCCACTACGAGCAGTACTTC. This codes for CASSYTGTHYEQYF.

This CDR3 reads CASSLIGSAALYEQYF. CDR3 DNA: TGTGCCAGCAGCTTAATAGGGAGTGCAGCACTCTACGAGCAGTACTTC. This rearrangement joins TRBV7-8 to TRBJ2-7, with D possibly being TRBD2 (5 bases). Germline V gives CDR1 SGHVS, CDR2 FQNEAQ. This CDR3 is built from 16 residues. V dropped 2 bases and J dropped 3 bases, with 17 bases sitting between them.

The V and J genes are TRBV29-1 and TRBJ2-1; TRBD2 is a possible D gene (5 bases). Germline CDR1 reads SQVTM; CDR2 reads ANQGSEA. There are 11 residues in the CDR3. Here the CDR3 reads CGSGAYNEQFF. The DNA of the CDR3 is TGCGGATCCGGGGCCTACAATGAGCAGTTCTTC.